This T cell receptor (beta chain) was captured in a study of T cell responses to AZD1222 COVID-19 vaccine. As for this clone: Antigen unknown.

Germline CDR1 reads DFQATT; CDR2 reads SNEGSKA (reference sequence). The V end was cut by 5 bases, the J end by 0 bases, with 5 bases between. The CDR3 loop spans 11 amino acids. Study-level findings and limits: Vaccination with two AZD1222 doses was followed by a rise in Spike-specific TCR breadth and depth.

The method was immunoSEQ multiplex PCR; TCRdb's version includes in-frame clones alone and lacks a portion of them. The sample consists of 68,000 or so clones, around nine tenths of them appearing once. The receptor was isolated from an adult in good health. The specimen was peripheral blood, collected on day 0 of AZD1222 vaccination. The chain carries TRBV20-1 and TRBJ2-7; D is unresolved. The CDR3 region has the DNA TGCAGTGCTCCCGTCTCCTACGAGCAGTACTTC. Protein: CSAPVSYEQYF.